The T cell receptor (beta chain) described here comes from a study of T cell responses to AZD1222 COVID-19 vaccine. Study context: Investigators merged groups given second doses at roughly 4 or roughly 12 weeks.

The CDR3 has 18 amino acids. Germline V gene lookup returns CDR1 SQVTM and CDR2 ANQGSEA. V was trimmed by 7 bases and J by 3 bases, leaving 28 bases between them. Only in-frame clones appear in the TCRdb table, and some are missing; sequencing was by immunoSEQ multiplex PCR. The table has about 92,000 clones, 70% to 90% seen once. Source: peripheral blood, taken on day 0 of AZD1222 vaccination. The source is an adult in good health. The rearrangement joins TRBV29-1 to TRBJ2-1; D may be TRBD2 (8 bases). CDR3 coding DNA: TGCAGCGCACTCGGGTCAGCGGGGGACAGTCGCCTCTACAATGAGCAGTTCTTC. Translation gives CSALGSAGDSRLYNEQFF.